This note documents a single TCR beta chain sequence. This sample is part of a study of T-cell reconstitution after alpha-beta-depleted transplantation in children. A library of TCRbeta sequences, prepared with unique molecular identifiers, was generated. TCRdb re-derived calls from the PCR reads in MiXCR, one entry per CDR3 protein. The sample yields hundreds of thousands of distinct CDR3 sequences, roughly 18% seen once. This receptor was taken from a human donor who donated a stem cell graft to a child with acute lymphoblastic leukemia. This specimen consisted of PBMCs from the stem cell graft donor, obtained from the stem cell graft.

CDR3 coding DNA: TGCAGCGTTGCCGGCAGAGCCTACGAGCAGTACTTC. It encodes CSVAGRAYEQYF. V is TRBV29-1 and J is TRBJ2-7; D is uncertain. CDR1 SQVTM and CDR2 ANQGSEA come from the germline V gene. Trimming took off 4 bases at V and 2 bases at J, with 9 bases between the two ends. This CDR3 region has 12 residues.